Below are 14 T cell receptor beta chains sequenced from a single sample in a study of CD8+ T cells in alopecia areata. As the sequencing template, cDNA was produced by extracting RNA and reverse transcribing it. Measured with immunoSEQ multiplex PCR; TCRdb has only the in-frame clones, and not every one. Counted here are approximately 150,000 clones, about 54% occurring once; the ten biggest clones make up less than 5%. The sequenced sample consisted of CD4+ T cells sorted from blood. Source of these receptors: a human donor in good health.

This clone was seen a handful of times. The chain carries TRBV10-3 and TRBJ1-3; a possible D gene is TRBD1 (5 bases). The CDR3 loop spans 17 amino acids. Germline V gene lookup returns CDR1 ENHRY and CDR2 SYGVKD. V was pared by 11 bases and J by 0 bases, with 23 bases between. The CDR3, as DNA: TGTGCCGCCTTTGAGCCGGGACTGCCCTTCTCTGGAAACACCATATATTTT. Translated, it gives CAAFEPGLPFSGNTIYF.

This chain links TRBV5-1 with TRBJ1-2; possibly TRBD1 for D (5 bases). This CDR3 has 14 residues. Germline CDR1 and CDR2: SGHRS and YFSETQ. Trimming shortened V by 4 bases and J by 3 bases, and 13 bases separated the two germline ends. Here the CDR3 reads CASSRPGRHYGYTF. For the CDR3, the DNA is TGCGCCAGCAGCCGACCGGGACGGCACTATGGCTACACCTTC.

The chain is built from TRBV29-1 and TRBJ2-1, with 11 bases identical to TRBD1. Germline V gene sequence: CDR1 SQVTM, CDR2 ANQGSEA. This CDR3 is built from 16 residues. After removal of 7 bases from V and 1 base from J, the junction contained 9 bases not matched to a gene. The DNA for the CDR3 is TGCAGCGCCAGGACAGGGGGCGCGTTATCCTACAATGAGCAGTTCTTC. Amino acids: CSARTGGALSYNEQFF.

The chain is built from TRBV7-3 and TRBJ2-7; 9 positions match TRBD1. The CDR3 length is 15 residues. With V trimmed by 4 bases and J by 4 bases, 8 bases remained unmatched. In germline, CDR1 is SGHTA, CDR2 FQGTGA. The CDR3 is CASSSTGTGQYEQYF. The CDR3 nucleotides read TGTGCCAGCAGCTCGACCGGGACAGGGCAGTACGAGCAGTACTTC.

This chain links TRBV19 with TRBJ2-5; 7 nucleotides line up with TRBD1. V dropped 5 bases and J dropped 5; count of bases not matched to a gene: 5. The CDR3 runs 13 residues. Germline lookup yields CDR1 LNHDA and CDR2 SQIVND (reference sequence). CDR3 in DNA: TGTGCCAGTAGTGTGAACAGGGGTGAGACCCAGTACTTC. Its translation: CASSVNRGETQYF.

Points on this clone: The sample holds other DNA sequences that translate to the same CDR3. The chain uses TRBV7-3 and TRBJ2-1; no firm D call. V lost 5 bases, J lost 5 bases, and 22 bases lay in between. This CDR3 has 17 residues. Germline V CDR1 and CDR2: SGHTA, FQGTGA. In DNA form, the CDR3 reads TGTGCCAGCAGCCTAAGGGCCCTTGGGCCGGTTAACAATGAGCAGTTCTTC. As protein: CASSLRALGPVNNEQFF.

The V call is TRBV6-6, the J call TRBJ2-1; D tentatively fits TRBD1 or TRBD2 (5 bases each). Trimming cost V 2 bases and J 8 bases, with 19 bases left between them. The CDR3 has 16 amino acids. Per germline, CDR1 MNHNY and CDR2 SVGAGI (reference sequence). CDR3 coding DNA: TGTGCCAGCAGTTACAAAACCATCGGGGCCCGGGATGAGCAGTTCTTC. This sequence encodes CASSYKTIGARDEQFF.

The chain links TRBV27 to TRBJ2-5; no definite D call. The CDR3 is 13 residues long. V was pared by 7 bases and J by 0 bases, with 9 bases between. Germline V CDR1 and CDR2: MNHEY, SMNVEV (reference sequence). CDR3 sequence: CASTVPYQETQYF. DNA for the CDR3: TGTGCCAGCACCGTCCCCTACCAAGAGACCCAGTACTTC.

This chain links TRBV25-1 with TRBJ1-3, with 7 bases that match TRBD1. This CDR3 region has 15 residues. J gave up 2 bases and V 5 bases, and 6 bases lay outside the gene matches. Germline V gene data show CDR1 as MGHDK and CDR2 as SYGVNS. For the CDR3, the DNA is TGTGCCAGCAGTCTTGCAGGGGGAACTGGAAACACCATATATTTT. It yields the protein CASSLAGGTGNTIYF.

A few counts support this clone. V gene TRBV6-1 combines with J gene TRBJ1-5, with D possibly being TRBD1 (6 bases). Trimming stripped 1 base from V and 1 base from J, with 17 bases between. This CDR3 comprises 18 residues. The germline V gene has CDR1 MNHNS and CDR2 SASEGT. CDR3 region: CASSEVESGAWSNQPQHF. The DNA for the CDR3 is TGTGCCAGCAGTGAAGTCGAATCGGGGGCCTGGAGCAATCAGCCCCAGCATTTT.

The CDR3 DNA reads TGTGCCTGGAGTGACAGGGCGAATTCACCCCTCCACTTT. Its protein is CAWSDRANSPLHF. This chain uses TRBV30 with TRBJ1-6; D might be TRBD1 (6 bases). This CDR3 has 13 amino acids. Germline CDR1 and CDR2: GTSNPN and SVGIG (reference sequence). V was clipped by 1 base and J by 7 bases, with 8 bases between them.

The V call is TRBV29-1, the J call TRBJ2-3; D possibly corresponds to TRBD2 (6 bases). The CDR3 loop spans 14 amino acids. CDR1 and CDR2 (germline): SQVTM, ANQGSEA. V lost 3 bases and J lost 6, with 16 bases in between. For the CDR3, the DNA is TGCAGCGTTGACAAAGGAGGGATTCTGGATACGCAGTATTTT. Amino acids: CSVDKGGILDTQYF.

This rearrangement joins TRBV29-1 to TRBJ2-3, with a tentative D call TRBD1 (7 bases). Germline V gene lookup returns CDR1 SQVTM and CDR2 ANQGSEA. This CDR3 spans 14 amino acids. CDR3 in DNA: TGCAGTGCCCGGACAGGACTAAGCACAGATACGCAGTATTTT. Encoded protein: CSARTGLSTDTQYF.

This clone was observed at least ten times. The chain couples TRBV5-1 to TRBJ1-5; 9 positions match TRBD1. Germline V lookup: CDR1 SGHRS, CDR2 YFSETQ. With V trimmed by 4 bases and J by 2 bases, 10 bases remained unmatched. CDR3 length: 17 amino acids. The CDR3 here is CASSAGTGLYRNQPQHF. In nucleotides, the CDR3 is TGCGCCAGCAGCGCCGGGACAGGGCTTTATCGCAATCAGCCCCAGCATTTT.